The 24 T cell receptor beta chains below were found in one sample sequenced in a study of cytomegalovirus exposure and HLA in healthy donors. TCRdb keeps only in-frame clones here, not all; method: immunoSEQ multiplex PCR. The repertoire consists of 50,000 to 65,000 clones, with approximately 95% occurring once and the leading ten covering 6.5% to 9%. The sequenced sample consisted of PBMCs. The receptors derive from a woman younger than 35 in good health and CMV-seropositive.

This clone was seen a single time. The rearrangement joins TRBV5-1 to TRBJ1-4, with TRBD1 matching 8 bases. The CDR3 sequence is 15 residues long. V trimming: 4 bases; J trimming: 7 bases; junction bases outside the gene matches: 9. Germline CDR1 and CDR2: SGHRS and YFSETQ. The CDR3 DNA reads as TGCGCCAGCAGCGACCGACAGGGGCGGGGTGAAAAACTGTTTTTT. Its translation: CASSDRQGRGEKLFF.

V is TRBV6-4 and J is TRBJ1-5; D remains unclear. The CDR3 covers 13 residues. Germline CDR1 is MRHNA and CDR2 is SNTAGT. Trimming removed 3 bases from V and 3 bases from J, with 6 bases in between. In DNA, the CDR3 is TGTGCCAGCAGTGAGCAGATCAATCAGCCCCAGCATTTT. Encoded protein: CASSEQINQPQHF.

The CDR3 coding sequence is TGTGCCATCAGTGAGCCATTAGGGGTCGGGGGCTACACCTTC. Its protein is CAISEPLGVGGYTF. This chain connects TRBV10-3 to TRBJ1-2, with D maybe TRBD1 (5 bases). V was pared by 2 bases and J by 8 bases, with 15 bases between. The CDR3 totals 14 residues. In germline, CDR1 is ENHRY, CDR2 SYGVKD.

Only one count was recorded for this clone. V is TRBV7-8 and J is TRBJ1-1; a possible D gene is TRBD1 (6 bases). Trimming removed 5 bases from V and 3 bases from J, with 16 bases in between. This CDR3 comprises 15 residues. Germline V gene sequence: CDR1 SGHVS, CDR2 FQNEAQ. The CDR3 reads CASSDSWTAHTEAFF. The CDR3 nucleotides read TGTGCCAGCAGCGACAGCTGGACAGCTCACACTGAAGCTTTCTTT. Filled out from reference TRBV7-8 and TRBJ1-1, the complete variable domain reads GAGVSQSPRYKVAKRGQDVALRCDPISGHVSLFWYQQALGQGPEFLTYFQNEAQLDKSGLPSDRFFAERPEGSVSTLKIQRTQQEDSAVYLCASSDSWTAHTEAFFGQGTRLTVV.

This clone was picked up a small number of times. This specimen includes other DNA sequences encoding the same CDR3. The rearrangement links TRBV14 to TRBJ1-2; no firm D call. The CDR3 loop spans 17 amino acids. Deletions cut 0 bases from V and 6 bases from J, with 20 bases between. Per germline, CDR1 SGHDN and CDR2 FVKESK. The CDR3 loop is CASSQDYAGKYSDGYTF. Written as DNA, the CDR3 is TGTGCCAGCAGCCAAGATTATGCGGGGAAGTATAGCGATGGCTACACCTTC. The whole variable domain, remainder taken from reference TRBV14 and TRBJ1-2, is EAGVTQFPSHSVIEKGQTVTLRCDPISGHDNLYWYRRVMGKEIKFLLHFVKESKQDESGMPNNRFLAERTGGTYSTLKVQPAELEDSGVYFCASSQDYAGKYSDGYTFGSGTRLTVV.

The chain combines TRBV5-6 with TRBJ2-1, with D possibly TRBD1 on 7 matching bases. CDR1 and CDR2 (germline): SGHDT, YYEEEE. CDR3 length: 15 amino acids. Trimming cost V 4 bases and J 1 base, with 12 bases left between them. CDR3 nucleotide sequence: TGTGCCAGCAGCCTGGGGGGACAGTCCTACAATGAGCAGTTCTTC. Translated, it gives CASSLGGQSYNEQFF.

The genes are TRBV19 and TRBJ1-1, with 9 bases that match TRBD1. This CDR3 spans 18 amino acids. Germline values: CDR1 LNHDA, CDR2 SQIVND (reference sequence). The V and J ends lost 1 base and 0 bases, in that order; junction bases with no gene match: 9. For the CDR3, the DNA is TGTGCCAGTAGTATAGTCGGACAGGGGATCAAAATGAACACTGAAGCTTTCTTT. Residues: CASSIVGQGIKMNTEAFF.

The DNA for the CDR3 is TGTGCCAGCATCCTCGGGCCGAGACTAAACTATGGCTACACCTTC. This gives the protein CASILGPRLNYGYTF. The chain joins TRBV5-6 to TRBJ1-2; D not resolved. V lost 6 bases to trimming and J lost 2 bases, with 17 bases between them. The length of the CDR3 is 15 residues. Germline loops: CDR1 SGHDT, CDR2 YYEEEE.

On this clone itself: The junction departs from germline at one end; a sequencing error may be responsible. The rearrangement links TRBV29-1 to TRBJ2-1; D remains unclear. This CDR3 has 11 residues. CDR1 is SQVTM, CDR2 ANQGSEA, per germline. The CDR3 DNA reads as TGCAGCGTCGAAGTAGAGAATGAGCAGTTCTTC. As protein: CSVEVENEQFF.

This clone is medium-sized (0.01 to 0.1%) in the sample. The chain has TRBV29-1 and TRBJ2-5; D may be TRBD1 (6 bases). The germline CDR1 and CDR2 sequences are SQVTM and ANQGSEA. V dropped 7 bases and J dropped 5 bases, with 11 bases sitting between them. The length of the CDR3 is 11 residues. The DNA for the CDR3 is TGCAGCGCCGACAGGAAGGAGACCCAGTACTTC. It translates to CSADRKETQYF.

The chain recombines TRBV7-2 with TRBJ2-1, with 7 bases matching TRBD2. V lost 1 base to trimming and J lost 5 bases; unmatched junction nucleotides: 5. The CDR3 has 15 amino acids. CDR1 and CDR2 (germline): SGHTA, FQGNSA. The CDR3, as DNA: TGTGCCAGCAGCTTAGTGTCGGGAGGCAACAATGAGCAGTTCTTC. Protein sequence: CASSLVSGGNNEQFF.

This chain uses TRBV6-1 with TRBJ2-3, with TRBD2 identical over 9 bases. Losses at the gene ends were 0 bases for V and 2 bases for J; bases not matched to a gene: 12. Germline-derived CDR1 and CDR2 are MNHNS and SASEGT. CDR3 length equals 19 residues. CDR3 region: CASSEAIRFRLADTDTQYF. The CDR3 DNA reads TGTGCCAGCAGTGAAGCGATCCGATTCAGACTAGCGGACACAGATACGCAGTATTTT.

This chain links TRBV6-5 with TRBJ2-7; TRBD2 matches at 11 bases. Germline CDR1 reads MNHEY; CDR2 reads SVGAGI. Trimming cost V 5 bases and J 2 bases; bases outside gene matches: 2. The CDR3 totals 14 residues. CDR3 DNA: TGTGCCAGCAGTGGGACTAGCGGAACCTACGAGCAGTACTTC. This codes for CASSGTSGTYEQYF.

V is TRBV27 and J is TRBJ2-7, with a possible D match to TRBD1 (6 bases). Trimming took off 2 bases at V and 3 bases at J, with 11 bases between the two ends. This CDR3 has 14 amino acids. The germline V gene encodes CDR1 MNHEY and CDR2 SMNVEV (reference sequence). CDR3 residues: CASSLGYRDYEQYF. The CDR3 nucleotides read TGTGCCAGCAGTTTAGGCTACAGGGACTACGAGCAGTACTTC.

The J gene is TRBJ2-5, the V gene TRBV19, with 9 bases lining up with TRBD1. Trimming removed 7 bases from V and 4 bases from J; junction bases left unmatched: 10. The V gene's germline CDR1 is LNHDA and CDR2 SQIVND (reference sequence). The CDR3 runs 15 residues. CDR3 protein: CASKPGQGLLETQYF. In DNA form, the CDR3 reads TGTGCCAGTAAACCTGGACAGGGGCTTTTAGAGACCCAGTACTTC.

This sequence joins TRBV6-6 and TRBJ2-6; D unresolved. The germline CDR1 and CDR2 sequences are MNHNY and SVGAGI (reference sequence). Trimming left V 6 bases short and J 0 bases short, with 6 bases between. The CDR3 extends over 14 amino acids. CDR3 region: CASSPYSGANVLTF. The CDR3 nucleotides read TGTGCCAGCAGCCCCTACTCTGGGGCCAACGTCCTGACTTTC.

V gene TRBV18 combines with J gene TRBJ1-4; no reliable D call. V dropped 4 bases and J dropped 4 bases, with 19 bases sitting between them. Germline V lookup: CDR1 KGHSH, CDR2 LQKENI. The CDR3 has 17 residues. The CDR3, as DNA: TGTGCCAGCTCACATTCCTTTACACCAACCGATAATGAAAAACTGTTTTTT. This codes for CASSHSFTPTDNEKLFF.

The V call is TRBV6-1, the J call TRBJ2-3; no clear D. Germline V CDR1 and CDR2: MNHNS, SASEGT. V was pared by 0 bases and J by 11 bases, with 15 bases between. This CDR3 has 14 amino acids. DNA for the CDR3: TGTGCCAGCAGTGAAGCGCCTGGGCAAACCCTGCAGTATTTT. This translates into CASSEAPGQTLQYF.

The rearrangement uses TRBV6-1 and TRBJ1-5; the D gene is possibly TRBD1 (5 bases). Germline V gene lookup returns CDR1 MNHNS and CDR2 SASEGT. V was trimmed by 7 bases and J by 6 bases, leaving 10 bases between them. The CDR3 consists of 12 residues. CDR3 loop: CASKAGSQPQHF. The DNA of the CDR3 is TGTGCCAGCAAAGCAGGGTCTCAGCCCCAGCATTTT.

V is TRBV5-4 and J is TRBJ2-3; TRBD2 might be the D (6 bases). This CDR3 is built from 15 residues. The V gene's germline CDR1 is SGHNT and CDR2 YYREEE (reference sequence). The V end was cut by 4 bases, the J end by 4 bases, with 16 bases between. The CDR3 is CASSSRDWGADTQYF. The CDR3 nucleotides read TGTGCCAGCAGCAGCCGGGACTGGGGGGCAGATACGCAGTATTTT. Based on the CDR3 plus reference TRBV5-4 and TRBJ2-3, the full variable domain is ETGVTQSPTHLIKTRGQQVTLRCSSQSGHNTVSWYQQALGQGPQFIFQYYREEENGRGNFPPRFSGLQFPNYSSELNVNALELDDSALYLCASSSRDWGADTQYFGPGTRLTVL.

CDR3 protein: CSVSQGIQETQYF. The CDR3 nucleotides are TGCAGCGTCTCTCAGGGAATCCAAGAGACCCAGTACTTC. The J gene is TRBJ2-5, the V gene TRBV29-1, with a possible D match to TRBD1 (5 bases). The CDR3 is 13 residues long. V lost 6 bases and J 1 base, leaving 12 bases between the germline ends. CDR1 and CDR2 (germline): SQVTM, ANQGSEA.

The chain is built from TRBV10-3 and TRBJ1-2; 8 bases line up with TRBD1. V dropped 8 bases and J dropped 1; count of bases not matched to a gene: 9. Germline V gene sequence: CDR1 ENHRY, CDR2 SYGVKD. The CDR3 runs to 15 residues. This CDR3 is CAISGQGALNYGYTF. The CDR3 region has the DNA TGTGCCATCTCGGGGCAGGGGGCGCTTAACTATGGCTACACCTTC.

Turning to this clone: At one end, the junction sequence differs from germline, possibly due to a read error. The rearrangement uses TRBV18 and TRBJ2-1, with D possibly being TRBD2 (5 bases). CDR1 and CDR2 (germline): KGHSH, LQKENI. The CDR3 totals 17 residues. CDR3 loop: CASSLQDFPSSYNGQFF. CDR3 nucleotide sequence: TGTGCCAGCTCACTCCAGGACTTCCCGAGCTCCTACAATGGGCAGTTCTTC.

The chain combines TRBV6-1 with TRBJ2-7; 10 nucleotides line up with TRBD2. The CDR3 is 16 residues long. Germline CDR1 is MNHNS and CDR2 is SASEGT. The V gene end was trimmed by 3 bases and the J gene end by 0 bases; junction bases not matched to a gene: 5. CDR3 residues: CASSETLAGRSYEQYF. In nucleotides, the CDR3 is TGTGCCAGCAGTGAGACACTAGCGGGGCGCTCCTACGAGCAGTACTTC.